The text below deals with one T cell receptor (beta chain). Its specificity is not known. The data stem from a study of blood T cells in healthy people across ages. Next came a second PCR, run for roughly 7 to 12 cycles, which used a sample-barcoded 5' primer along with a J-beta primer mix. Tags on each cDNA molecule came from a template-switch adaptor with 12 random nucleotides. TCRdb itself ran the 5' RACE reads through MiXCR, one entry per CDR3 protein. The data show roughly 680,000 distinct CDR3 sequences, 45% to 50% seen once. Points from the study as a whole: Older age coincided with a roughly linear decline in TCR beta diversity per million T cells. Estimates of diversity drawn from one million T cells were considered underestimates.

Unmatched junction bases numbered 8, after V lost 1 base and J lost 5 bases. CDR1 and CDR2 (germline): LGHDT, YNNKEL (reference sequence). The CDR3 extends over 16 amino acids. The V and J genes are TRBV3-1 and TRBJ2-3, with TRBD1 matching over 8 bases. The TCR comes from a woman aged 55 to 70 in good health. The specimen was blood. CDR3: CASSQAGAGGIDTQYF. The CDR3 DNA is TGTGCCAGCAGCCAAGCCGGGGCAGGGGGCATAGATACGCAGTATTTT.